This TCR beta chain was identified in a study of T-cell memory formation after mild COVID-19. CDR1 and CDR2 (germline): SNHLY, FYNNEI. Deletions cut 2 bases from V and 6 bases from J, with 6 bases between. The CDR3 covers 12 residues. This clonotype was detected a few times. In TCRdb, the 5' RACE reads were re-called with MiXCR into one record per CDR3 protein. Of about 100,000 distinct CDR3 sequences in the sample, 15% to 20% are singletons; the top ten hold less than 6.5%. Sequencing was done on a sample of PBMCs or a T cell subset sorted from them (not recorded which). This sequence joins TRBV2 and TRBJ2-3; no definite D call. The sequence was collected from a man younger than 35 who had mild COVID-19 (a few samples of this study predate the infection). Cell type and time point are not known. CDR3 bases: TGTGCCAGCAGTGAATTGGGTGATACGCAGTATTTT. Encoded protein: CASSELGDTQYF.